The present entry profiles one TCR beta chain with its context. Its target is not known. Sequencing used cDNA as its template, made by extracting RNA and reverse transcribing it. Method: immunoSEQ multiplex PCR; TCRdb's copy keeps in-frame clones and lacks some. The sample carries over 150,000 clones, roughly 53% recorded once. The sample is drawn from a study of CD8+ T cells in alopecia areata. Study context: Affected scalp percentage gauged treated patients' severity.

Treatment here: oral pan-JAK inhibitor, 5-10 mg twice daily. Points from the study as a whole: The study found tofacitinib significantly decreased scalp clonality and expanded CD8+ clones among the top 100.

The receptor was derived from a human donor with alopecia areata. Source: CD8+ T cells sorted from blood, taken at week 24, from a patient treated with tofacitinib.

The CDR3 loop reads CASSPPGNTEAFF. The CDR3 nucleotides are TGTGCCAGCAGTCCCCCGGGGAACACTGAAGCTTTCTTT. This chain uses TRBV27 with TRBJ1-1; no reliable D call. Trimming left V 5 bases short and J 1 base short, with 8 bases between. Per the germline V gene, CDR1 is MNHEY and CDR2 is SMNVEV (reference sequence). There are 13 residues in the CDR3.